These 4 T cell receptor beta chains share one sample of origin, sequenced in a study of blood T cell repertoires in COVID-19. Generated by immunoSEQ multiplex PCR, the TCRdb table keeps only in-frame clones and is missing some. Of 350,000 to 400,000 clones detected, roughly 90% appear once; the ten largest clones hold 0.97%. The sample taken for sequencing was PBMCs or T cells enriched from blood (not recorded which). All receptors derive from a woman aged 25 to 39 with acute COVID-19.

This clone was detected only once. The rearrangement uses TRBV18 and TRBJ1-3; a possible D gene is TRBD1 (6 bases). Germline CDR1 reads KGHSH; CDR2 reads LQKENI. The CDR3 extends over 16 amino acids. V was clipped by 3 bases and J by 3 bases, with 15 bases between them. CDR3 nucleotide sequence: TGTGCCAGCTCACCCCTACAGGGCTATGGTGGAAACACCATATATTTT. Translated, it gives CASSPLQGYGGNTIYF.

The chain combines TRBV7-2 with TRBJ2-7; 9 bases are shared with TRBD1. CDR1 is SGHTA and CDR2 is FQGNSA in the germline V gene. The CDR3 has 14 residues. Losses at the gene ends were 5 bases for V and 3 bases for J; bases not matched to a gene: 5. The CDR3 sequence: CASSLGTGYYEQYF. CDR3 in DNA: TGTGCCAGCAGCCTCGGGACAGGGTACTACGAGCAGTACTTC.

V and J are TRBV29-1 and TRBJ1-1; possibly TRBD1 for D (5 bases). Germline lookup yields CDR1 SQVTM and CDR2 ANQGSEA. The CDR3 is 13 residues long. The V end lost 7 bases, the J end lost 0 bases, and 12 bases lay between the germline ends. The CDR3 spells CSGSTAMNTEAFF. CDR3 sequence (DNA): TGCAGCGGTTCGACAGCGATGAACACTGAAGCTTTCTTT.

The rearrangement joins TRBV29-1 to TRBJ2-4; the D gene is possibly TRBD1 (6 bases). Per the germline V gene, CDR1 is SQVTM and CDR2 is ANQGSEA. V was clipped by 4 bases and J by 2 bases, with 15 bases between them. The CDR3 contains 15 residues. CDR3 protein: CSVVWQGKSKNIQYF. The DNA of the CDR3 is TGCAGCGTTGTATGGCAGGGGAAATCCAAAAACATTCAGTACTTC.